The 13 T cell receptor beta chains reported below all come from one sample, sequenced in a study of blood T cells in healthy people across ages. Using a J-beta primer mix together with a sample-barcoded 5' primer, a second PCR was run for roughly 6 to 12 cycles. TCRdb independently ran MiXCR on the 5' RACE reads; one entry per CDR3 protein. The sample has approximately 830,000 distinct CDR3 sequences; about 59% are singletons. Source material: blood. These receptors were collected from a man aged 25 to 45 in good health.

This chain links TRBV7-8 with TRBJ2-7; 9 nucleotides agree with TRBD1. The germline CDR1 and CDR2 sequences are SGHVS and FQNEAQ. V lost 5 bases to trimming and J lost 5 bases; unmatched junction nucleotides: 7. This CDR3 spans 14 amino acids. CDR3 sequence reads: CASSAGTGSHEQYF. The CDR3 nucleotides read TGTGCCAGCAGCGCCGGGACAGGGTCCCACGAGCAGTACTTC.

V gene TRBV4-3 combines with J gene TRBJ1-5; no definite D call. This CDR3 is 15 amino acids long. V was cut by 0 bases and J by 8 bases, with 14 bases left in between. Germline V lookup: CDR1 LGHNA, CDR2 YSLEER. CDR3: CASSQDDGNLEPQHF. In DNA, the CDR3 is TGCGCCAGCAGCCAAGACGACGGGAATCTGGAGCCCCAGCATTTT.

This clonotype has a single count. CDR3 in DNA: TGTGCCACCAGTGTAGTGGGGATGAACACCGGGGAGCTGTTTTTT. As protein: CATSVVGMNTGELFF. The chain employs TRBV15 and TRBJ2-2; the D is unclear. Germline V gene sequence: CDR1 LNHNV, CDR2 YYDKDF (reference sequence). The CDR3 is 15 amino acids. Trimming pared 6 bases from V and 1 base from J, leaving 12 bases between.

A single count supports this clonotype. The CDR3: CASSREDSGGIYNEQYF. In DNA form, the CDR3 reads TGTGCCAGCAGCCGAGAGGATAGCGGGGGTATATACAATGAGCAGTACTTC. The gene calls are TRBV4-2 and TRBJ2-1; 9 positions agree with TRBD2. The last part of the DNA fits TRBJ2-7 better; the J call may be wrong. This CDR3 has 17 amino acids. Germline assignment: CDR1 LGHNA and CDR2 YNFKEQ.

V and J are TRBV12-3 or TRBV12-4 and TRBJ2-7; 10 positions agree with TRBD1. V lost 3 bases, J lost 3 bases, and 5 bases stayed unmatched. This CDR3 is built from 15 residues. The CDR3 coding sequence is TGTGCCAGCAGTTTCCCCGGGACAGGGGACTACGAGCAGTACTTC. It codes for CASSFPGTGDYEQYF.

This chain joins TRBV20-1 and TRBJ1-5; D not certain. Trimming took 1 base from V and 0 from J, leaving 7 bases between them. Per the germline V gene, CDR1 is DFQATT and CDR2 is SNEGSKA (reference sequence). The CDR3 is 14 residues long. The CDR3 loop is CSARGLGSNQPQHF. CDR3 coding DNA: TGCAGTGCTAGAGGATTGGGTAGCAATCAGCCCCAGCATTTT.

This chain connects TRBV5-1 to TRBJ2-1; 7 nucleotides line up with TRBD2. The DNA end favors TRBJ2-7, so the J call may be wrong. The CDR3 totals 13 residues. CDR1 and CDR2 from the germline V gene are SGHRS and YFSETQ. The CDR3 here is CASSLSGANEQYF. The DNA for the CDR3 is TGCGCCAGCAGCTTGAGCGGGGCGAATGAGCAGTACTTC.

V is TRBV6-2 or TRBV6-3 and J is TRBJ2-5, with D hard to call. V was shortened by 7 bases and J by 1 base, with 13 bases between the two germline ends. Germline CDR1 and CDR2: MNHEY and SVGEGT. The CDR3 sequence is 14 residues long. CDR3 residues: CASTVTLPQETQYF. CDR3 sequence (DNA): TGTGCCAGCACTGTAACTCTACCCCAAGAGACCCAGTACTTC.

The chain joins TRBV4-3 to TRBJ2-5; unclear D gene. V lost 2 bases, J lost 5 bases, and 9 bases lay in between. Per the germline V gene, CDR1 is LGHNA and CDR2 is YSLEER. The CDR3 contains 13 residues. Written as DNA, the CDR3 is TGCGCCAGCAGCCAACAGAATAGGGAGACCCAGTACTTC. It translates to CASSQQNRETQYF.

This clonotype was counted only a few times. This rearrangement joins TRBV20-1 to TRBJ1-6; 7 nucleotides match TRBD1. The germline gives CDR1 DFQATT, CDR2 SNEGSKA (reference sequence). V shed 5 bases, J shed 11 bases, and the junction held 15 bases outside the gene matches. The CDR3 runs 15 residues. Written as DNA, the CDR3 is TGCAGTGCTCCACAGGGGAAAGGACCCACGCCACCCCTCCACTTT. Encoded protein: CSAPQGKGPTPPLHF.

The chain links TRBV20-1 to TRBJ1-2; D call uncertain. CDR3 length: 13 amino acids. Germline CDR1 and CDR2: DFQATT and SNEGSKA (reference sequence). The germline V and J ends were trimmed by 4 bases and 4 bases, with 13 bases remaining between them. CDR3 coding DNA: TGCAGTGCTAAGAGACCGGTTGGCTATGGCTACACCTTC. Its translation: CSAKRPVGYGYTF.

The V and J genes are TRBV6-2 or TRBV6-3 and TRBJ2-7, with a tentative D call TRBD2 (6 bases). There are 16 residues in the CDR3. The germline CDR1 and CDR2 sequences are MNHEY and SVGEGT. V gave up 0 bases and J gave up 5 bases, with 17 bases separating them. The CDR3 protein is CASSYSFRGSPHEQYF. In DNA form, the CDR3 reads TGTGCCAGCAGTTACTCCTTTCGGGGGAGCCCCCACGAGCAGTACTTC.

This clonotype was observed a few times. The chain uses TRBV6-4 and TRBJ2-3; no reliable D call. V was trimmed by 2 bases and J by 6 bases, leaving 9 bases between them. Germline CDR1 is MRHNA and CDR2 is SNTAGT. This CDR3 comprises 13 residues. CDR3 residues: CASSDLSTDTQYF. CDR3 nucleotides: TGTGCCAGCAGTGACCTATCGACTGATACGCAGTATTTT.